This T cell receptor (beta chain) was captured in a study of blood T cell repertoires in COVID-19. Background on the study: Some COVID-19 samples were acute and others convalescent; all came from the United States, Italy and Spain. In each case, the material was cDNA or gDNA derived from T cells, B-cell-depleted T cells, or PBMCs.

Original processing notes: Estimation of nucleated cell counts relied on the amplification of reference gene primers. The protocol was immunoSEQ multiplex PCR, while the TCRdb copy is restricted to in-frame clones and leaves out a portion. Clone size and V and J calls were adopted from that table, with D and trimming inferred from the DNA. The sample shows tens of thousands of clones, roughly nine tenths of them seen only once. The germline V and J ends were trimmed by 5 bases and 0 bases, with 10 bases remaining between them. CDR1 and CDR2 (germline): GTSNPN, SVGIG (reference sequence). This CDR3 has 13 residues.

The TCR sequence derives from a woman aged 30 to 39 in a cohort sampled during active COVID-19. Material for sequencing was peripheral blood. The V call is TRBV30, the J call TRBJ2-5; D is undetermined. The CDR3: CAWDPTYQETQYF. CDR3 in DNA: TGTGCCTGGGACCCGACTTACCAAGAGACCCAGTACTTC. Complete variable domain (other parts from reference TRBV30 and TRBJ2-5): SQTIHQWPATLVQPVGSPLSLECTVEGTSNPNLYWYRQAAGRGLQLLFYSVGIGQISSEVPQNLSASRPQDRQFILSSKKLLLSDSGFYLCAWDPTYQETQYFGPGTRLLVL.